This passage covers 30 T cell receptor beta chains from one sample sequenced in a study of T-cell reconstitution after alpha-beta-depleted transplantation in children. A TCRbeta library incorporating unique molecular identifiers was prepared. TCRdb reanalysed the PCR reads using MiXCR and keeps one entry per CDR3 protein. The sample holds 440,000 or so distinct CDR3 sequences, approximately 42% seen once. This specimen consisted of PBMCs, obtained before TCRalphabeta/CD19-depleted stem cell transplant. These receptors all come from a girl aged 2-10 years with aplastic anemia, due to receive a stem cell transplant.

The chain employs TRBV27 and TRBJ2-1; 9 bases line up with TRBD1. CDR3 length equals 15 residues. Trimming removed 4 bases from V and 7 bases from J; junction bases left unmatched: 8. Germline CDR1 and CDR2: MNHEY and SMNVEV (reference sequence). CDR3 sequence: CASSSRDRVGNEQFF. The CDR3 DNA reads TGTGCCAGCAGTTCGAGGGACAGGGTCGGGAATGAGCAGTTCTTC.

This clonotype was seen ten or more times. V usage is TRBV5-7 and J usage is TRBJ2-7; D is undetermined. TRBV5-7 is an ORF for which the function is uncertain. V dropped 4 bases and J dropped 5 bases, with 19 bases sitting between them. CDR3 size: 15 residues. CDR3 region: CASSKARTAWNEQYF. CDR3 nucleotide sequence: TGTGCCAGCAGCAAGGCTCGGACGGCGTGGAACGAGCAGTACTTC.

The V call is TRBV20-1, the J call TRBJ2-7, with 8 bases aligning to TRBD2. The CDR3 contains 12 residues. The V gene's germline CDR1 is DFQATT and CDR2 SNEGSKA (reference sequence). CDR3 residues: CRATSGTYEQYF. CDR3 in DNA: TGCAGAGCCACTAGCGGAACCTACGAGCAGTACTTC.

This clonotype has only a few counts. The V call is TRBV20-1, the J call TRBJ2-3; D gene unclear. The germline V gene has CDR1 DFQATT and CDR2 SNEGSKA (reference sequence). Trimming took 0 bases from V and 5 from J, leaving 9 bases between them. The length of the CDR3 is 13 residues. The DNA for the CDR3 is TGCAGTGCTAGAGACGGCGGTTTAGATACGCAGTATTTT. This codes for CSARDGGLDTQYF.

The CDR3, as DNA: TGTGCCAGCAGCTTAGTAGGACAGAAAACCTACGAGCAGTACTTC. Its protein is CASSLVGQKTYEQYF. The chain couples TRBV7-2 to TRBJ2-7, with D perhaps matching TRBD1 (6 bases). The CDR3 has 15 amino acids. V was shortened by 1 base and J by 2 bases, with 12 bases between the two germline ends. Germline CDR1 reads SGHTA; CDR2 reads FQGNSA.

This clonotype has a count of ten or more. The gene calls are TRBV7-6 and TRBJ2-3; TRBD2 is a possible D gene (6 bases). Germline CDR1 is SGHVS and CDR2 is FNYEAQ. V lost 5 bases to trimming and J lost 2 bases, with 11 bases between them. The CDR3 has 14 amino acids. CDR3 in DNA: TGTGCCAGCAGCCCCGGGACTTCCACAGATACGCAGTATTTT. This gives the protein CASSPGTSTDTQYF.

The CDR3: CASSLVGQGVRDTQYF. The CDR3 DNA reads as TGCGCCAGCAGCTTGGTAGGGCAGGGTGTTCGAGATACGCAGTATTTT. The rearrangement joins TRBV5-1 to TRBJ2-3, with D maybe TRBD1 (5 bases). The CDR3 loop spans 16 amino acids. Germline V gene sequence: CDR1 SGHRS, CDR2 YFSETQ. Trimming took 0 bases from V and 5 from J, leaving 16 bases between them.

This clonotype occurred many times. This chain joins TRBV20-1 and TRBJ2-1; the match to TRBD2 covers 10 bases. The V gene end was trimmed by 5 bases and the J gene end by 8 bases; junction bases not matched to a gene: 15. The CDR3 has 16 residues. The germline CDR1 and CDR2 sequences are DFQATT and SNEGSKA (reference sequence). In DNA, the CDR3 is TGCAGTGCTGGCCGCGATTGGAGCGGGAGGGGCTATGAGCAGTTCTTC. Amino acid sequence: CSAGRDWSGRGYEQFF.

The chain joins TRBV20-1 to TRBJ1-1; 8 bases are a match to TRBD1. Per germline, CDR1 DFQATT and CDR2 SNEGSKA (reference sequence). The CDR3 covers 15 residues. V lost 6 bases to trimming and J lost 0 bases; unmatched junction nucleotides: 9. As DNA, the CDR3 is TGCAGTGCCCCTCCCCAGGGGGCCATGAACACTGAAGCTTTCTTT. This translates into CSAPPQGAMNTEAFF.

This clonotype was counted a few times. V is TRBV3-1 and J is TRBJ1-3; 9 bases match TRBD1. This CDR3 spans 17 amino acids. The V segment lost 5 bases and the J segment 1 base; nucleotides outside the gene matches: 9. Germline V gene lookup returns CDR1 LGHDT and CDR2 YNNKEL (reference sequence). The CDR3 loop is CASSSRTGAPSGNTIYF. The CDR3 DNA reads TGTGCCAGCAGCAGCCGGACAGGGGCCCCGTCTGGAAACACCATATATTTT.

The V gene is TRBV7-2, the J gene TRBJ2-5; TRBD1 aligns across 12 bases. The CDR3 extends over 15 amino acids. In germline, CDR1 is SGHTA, CDR2 FQGNSA. The junction had 6 bases not matched to a gene; V was cut back by 4 bases and J by 6 bases. In nucleotides, the CDR3 is TGTGCCAGCAGCTCGCCGGGACAGGGGGCTAAGACCCAGTACTTC. Protein: CASSSPGQGAKTQYF.

The chain uses TRBV20-1 and TRBJ1-1, with no clear D. The V end was cut by 4 bases, the J end by 0 bases, with 9 bases between. Germline CDR1 and CDR2: DFQATT and SNEGSKA (reference sequence). This CDR3 is built from 13 residues. CDR3 DNA sequence: TGCAGTGCTATAAGTTTGCTGAACACTGAAGCTTTCTTT. It translates to CSAISLLNTEAFF.

The chain employs TRBV5-1 and TRBJ2-7, with a tentative D call TRBD1 (5 bases). The CDR3 totals 14 residues. With 1 base removed from V and 6 bases from J, the gap between germline ends came to 14 bases. Germline V gene data show CDR1 as SGHRS and CDR2 as YFSETQ. CDR3 loop: CASSLTAGQREQYF. For the CDR3, the DNA is TGCGCCAGCAGCTTGACGGCAGGACAACGCGAGCAGTACTTC. Based on the CDR3 plus reference TRBV5-1 and TRBJ2-7, the full variable domain is KAGVTQTPRYLIKTRGQQVTLSCSPISGHRSVSWYQQTPGQGLQFLFEYFSETQRNKGNFPGRFSGRQFSNSRSEMNVSTLELGDSALYLCASSLTAGQREQYFGPGTRLTVT.

The J gene is TRBJ2-1, the V gene TRBV18; 10 nucleotides match TRBD1. The CDR3 is made up of 17 amino acids. With V trimmed by 3 bases and J by 10 bases, 15 bases remained unmatched. The V gene's germline CDR1 is KGHSH and CDR2 LQKENI. CDR3 coding DNA: TGTGCCAGCTCACCCCAACCAGGGACAGGGGTGGGCATAGAGCAGTTCTTC. Amino acids: CASSPQPGTGVGIEQFF.

The chain employs TRBV29-1 and TRBJ1-4; D unresolved. Germline CDR1 is SQVTM and CDR2 is ANQGSEA. The CDR3 consists of 14 residues. V lost 7 bases and J 3 bases, leaving 15 bases between the germline ends. DNA of the CDR3: TGCAGCGCCGCGGGAGCTGGGGCTAATGAAAAACTGTTTTTT. The encoded protein is CSAAGAGANEKLFF.

The V call is TRBV11-2, the J call TRBJ2-1; D might be TRBD2 (7 bases). CDR1 and CDR2 (germline): SGHAT, FQNNGV. The CDR3 is 14 amino acids. The V gene lost 8 bases and the J gene lost 3 bases, with 14 bases spanning the gap. The CDR3, as DNA: TGTGCCAGCTCCTGGGGAGGGGGCTACAATGAGCAGTTCTTC. Encoded protein: CASSWGGGYNEQFF.

This clonotype has a count of ten or more. This rearrangement joins TRBV12-3 or TRBV12-4 to TRBJ1-6; D is perhaps TRBD1 (5 bases). The CDR3 loop spans 15 amino acids. Trimming removed 5 bases from V and 8 bases from J, with 16 bases in between. DNA of the CDR3: TGTGCCAGCAGTCCCCGAGGAGGAGGGGATTCACCCCTCCACTTT. This gives the protein CASSPRGGGDSPLHF.

This clonotype showed up just once. The chain recombines TRBV29-1 with TRBJ2-7; tentative D call: TRBD2 (5 bases). The V gene's germline CDR1 is SQVTM and CDR2 ANQGSEA. Trimming removed 4 bases from V and 0 bases from J, with 10 bases in between. The CDR3 is 13 residues long. The CDR3 DNA follows: TGCAGCGTTGCTCCCGGGGACTCCTACGAGCAGTACTTC. This encodes CSVAPGDSYEQYF.

This clonotype turned up a few times. The genes are TRBV3-1 and TRBJ2-1; TRBD2 matches at 8 bases. There are 14 residues in the CDR3. V was clipped by 1 base and J by 5 bases; unmatched bases: 1. Germline V gives CDR1 LGHDT, CDR2 YNNKEL (reference sequence). This CDR3 reads CASSQAGGHNEQFF. The CDR3 DNA is TGTGCCAGCAGCCAAGCGGGAGGGCACAATGAGCAGTTCTTC.

In its sample, this clonotype was seen many times. The chain is built from TRBV20-1 and TRBJ2-7; 13 bases line up with TRBD2. Germline CDR1 and CDR2: DFQATT and SNEGSKA (reference sequence). The CDR3 has 15 amino acids. Germline trimming cut 0 bases from V and 5 bases from J; bases unmatched to any gene: 4. CDR3 region: CSARDPGTSGNEQYF. The CDR3 region has the DNA TGCAGTGCTAGAGATCCCGGGACTAGCGGGAACGAGCAGTACTTC.

The V gene is TRBV2, the J gene TRBJ2-1; a weak D match, TRBD2 (6 bases). In germline, CDR1 is SNHLY, CDR2 FYNNEI. V shed 3 bases and J shed 7 bases, with 16 bases lying between them. This CDR3 is built from 15 residues. The CDR3 coding sequence is TGTGCCAGCAGTGATGAACTAGCTGGTATAAATGAGCAGTTCTTC. It translates to CASSDELAGINEQFF.

The V gene is TRBV7-8, the J gene TRBJ2-3; TRBD1 is a possible D gene (6 bases). Trimming stripped 3 bases from V and 6 bases from J, with 13 bases between. The CDR3 is 14 amino acids. The V gene's germline CDR1 is SGHVS and CDR2 FQNEAQ. This chain's CDR3 is CASSFTGLLDTQYF. The CDR3 bases are TGTGCCAGCAGCTTCACAGGGTTGCTGGATACGCAGTATTTT.

This clonotype has more than one count but fewer than ten. The V call is TRBV5-1, the J call TRBJ1-3; no reliable D call. CDR3 length: 13 amino acids. From germline, CDR1 is SGHRS and CDR2 YFSETQ. V was shortened by 2 bases and J by 2 bases, with 5 bases between the two germline ends. CDR3 sequence: CASSLEPGNTIYF. In nucleotides, the CDR3 is TGCGCCAGCAGCTTAGAGCCTGGAAACACCATATATTTT. The full variable domain, in which reference TRBV5-1 and TRBJ1-3 provide the parts outside the CDR3, is KAGVTQTPRYLIKTRGQQVTLSCSPISGHRSVSWYQQTPGQGLQFLFEYFSETQRNKGNFPGRFSGRQFSNSRSEMNVSTLELGDSALYLCASSLEPGNTIYFGEGSWLTVV.

V gene TRBV5-1 combines with J gene TRBJ2-1; 10 bases are shared with TRBD2. CDR1 and CDR2 (germline): SGHRS, YFSETQ. The CDR3 has 17 amino acids. Germline trimming cut 0 bases from V and 4 bases from J; bases unmatched to any gene: 7. CDR3 in amino acids: CASSLGNSGGRYNEQFF. The DNA for the CDR3 is TGCGCCAGCAGCTTGGGGAATAGCGGGGGGAGGTACAATGAGCAGTTCTTC. The variable domain in full, with the rest retrieved from reference TRBV5-1 and TRBJ2-1, is KAGVTQTPRYLIKTRGQQVTLSCSPISGHRSVSWYQQTPGQGLQFLFEYFSETQRNKGNFPGRFSGRQFSNSRSEMNVSTLELGDSALYLCASSLGNSGGRYNEQFFGPGTRLTVL.

In this sample, this clonotype turned up many times. The chain links TRBV28 to TRBJ2-7; either TRBD1 or TRBD2 may supply D (6 bases each). CDR1 and CDR2 (germline): MDHEN, SYDVKM. V was clipped by 3 bases and J by 3 bases, with 18 bases between them. The CDR3 is 16 residues long. The CDR3 sequence: CASSFWGAARSYEQYF. CDR3 sequence (DNA): TGTGCCAGCAGTTTTTGGGGGGCTGCTCGGAGCTACGAGCAGTACTTC. The whole variable domain, remainder taken from reference TRBV28 and TRBJ2-7, is DVKVTQSSRYLVKRTGEKVFLECVQDMDHENMFWYRQDPGLGLRLIYFSYDVKMKEKGDIPEGYSVSREKKERFSLILESASTNQTSMYLCASSFWGAARSYEQYFGPGTRLTVT.

This clonotype was detected a few times. The J gene is TRBJ2-2, the V gene TRBV29-1, with D possibly matching TRBD2 (5 bases). Trimming cost V 6 bases and J 2 bases, with 13 bases left between them. Per germline, CDR1 SQVTM and CDR2 ANQGSEA. The CDR3 consists of 14 residues. CDR3 sequence: CSVAGTGNTGELFF. CDR3 DNA sequence: TGCAGCGTCGCCGGTACGGGAAACACCGGGGAGCTGTTTTTT.

This clonotype appeared many times. This chain connects TRBV29-1 to TRBJ2-3; D remains ambiguous. The CDR3 contains 12 residues. The germline CDR1 and CDR2 sequences are SQVTM and ANQGSEA. V shed 1 base and J shed 6 bases, with 8 bases lying between them. The CDR3: CSVEARRDTQYF. The CDR3, as DNA: TGCAGCGTTGAAGCCCGTCGGGATACGCAGTATTTT.

The chain has TRBV12-3 or TRBV12-4 and TRBJ2-5; 10 bases fit TRBD2. The CDR3 covers 12 residues. V shed 8 bases and J 5 bases; nucleotides not matched to a gene: 2. The CDR3 protein is CASGTSVETQYF. The CDR3 DNA follows: TGTGCCAGCGGGACTAGCGTGGAGACCCAGTACTTC.

This clonotype has more than one count but fewer than ten. The chain employs TRBV7-6 and TRBJ2-7; D may be TRBD2 (7 bases). The CDR3 extends over 15 amino acids. Germline V lookup: CDR1 SGHVS, CDR2 FNYEAQ. V was clipped by 1 base and J by 3 bases, with 13 bases between them. The CDR3 spells CASSLVEGGGYEQYF. Written as DNA, the CDR3 is TGTGCCAGCAGCTTAGTTGAGGGAGGGGGCTACGAGCAGTACTTC.

This clonotype was detected only a few times. The chain is built from TRBV10-1 and TRBJ2-1; D call uncertain. V dropped 0 bases and J dropped 10 bases, with 4 bases sitting between them. CDR3 length equals 11 residues. Germline values: CDR1 WNHNN, CDR2 SYGVQD (reference sequence). The CDR3 loop reads CASSESGEQFF. The CDR3 bases are TGCGCCAGCAGTGAGTCCGGAGAGCAGTTCTTC.